This T cell receptor beta chain was recovered during a study of cytomegalovirus exposure and HLA in healthy donors. Overall study context: Early released data comprised tens of millions of unique TCRs from HLA-typed donors. Broader study findings: Roughly uniform depth of sequencing across donors was assumed in presence/absence analyses. Confirmation in vitro established that a few CMV-associated chains were specific for CMV antigens. The investigators catalogued some 150 TCR beta chains as cytomegalovirus-associated.

This clone was observed a handful of times. Its antigen is undetermined. A multiplex PCR was run with 60 Vbeta primers and 13 Jbeta primers. Method: immunoSEQ multiplex PCR; TCRdb's copy keeps in-frame clones and lacks some. Among around 190,000 clones listed, roughly 9.4% were seen once. The CDR3 sequence is 15 residues long. Trimming cost V 3 bases and J 3 bases; bases outside gene matches: 3. Germline V lookup: CDR1 MNHNY, CDR2 SVGAGI (reference sequence). This TCR was sampled from a woman aged 30 to 39 in good health and CMV-seropositive. The rearrangement joins TRBV6-6 to TRBJ2-2, with 8 bases that match TRBD2. The specimen was PBMCs. The CDR3 sequence: CASSYDGRDTGELFF. The CDR3 DNA is TGTGCCAGCAGTTATGACGGGAGGGACACCGGGGAGCTGTTTTTT.